Reported below is one T cell receptor (beta chain). The antigen it binds to is not known. The DNA ends 3 residues before the CDR3 does, and the rest of the CDR3 is filled in from the germline J gene. The source of the sample is a study of T cells in women clearing cervical HPV infection (dated by TCRdb to the late 2010s). Notes on the research overall: The cases were some 26 women with histologically confirmed HPV16-related CIN3 or worse, and 2 of those women had invasive cancers. Controls were more than 20 women whose single incident HPV16 infection cleared within 12 months without precancer or cancer developing. Case blood was taken at the visit when the lesion was first identified, whereas control blood was taken when infection was no longer detected. Among cases, blood sampling came a median of almost 150 days after lesion detection, with an interquartile range of 90 to 200 days. Because only a few women had HLA typing data, the possibility that HLA type acted as a confounder could not be ruled out. Nested within Costa Rica's Guanacaste HPV Natural History Study, an exploratory proof-of-principle case-control study compared TCR repertoires across cervical HPV16 outcomes. Cases and controls were matched on year of sample collection and on age within five years. A median age of 34 years was observed in cases versus under 40 in controls, and no significant differences in baseline characteristics were found. The parent cohort enrolled 10,000 to 13,000 women aged 18 or older in Guanacaste, Costa Rica, during about 1992 to 1995 and followed them for 6 to 7 years. Five blinded duplicates per group were added as quality controls, giving about 60 samples: around 50 participants and roughly ten replicates.

Points the paper makes about the study in general: Lower TRBV6-7 relative abundance was observed in cases than in controls (roughly 0.12% versus 0.15%; Bonferroni P = 0.0008). Cases were distinguished from controls with an estimated AUC of almost 0.85 by random forest classifiers combining richness and V gene abundances. CIN3+ cases had significantly higher TCR repertoire richness than controls across sequencing depths, but evenness did not differ between the groups. Because T-cell numbers per sample were unknown, differences in richness could reflect varying T-cell content rather than repertoire biology. Because of the cross-sectional design, the study could not determine whether the associations came before infection or resulted from infection, and neither effector/memory subsets nor HPV-specific T cells were isolated.

V is shortened by 4 bases, J by 2 bases, and the region joining them spans 15 bases. The germline V gene yields MDHEN for CDR1 and SYDVKM for CDR2. The CDR3 holds 15 amino acids from the cysteine to the phenylalanine. Shown are 36 bases from within the CDR3, in frame from base 1. TCR beta CDR3 regions were amplified by multiplex PCR using the immunoSEQ assay from an average of approximately 1,200 ng genomic DNA per sample. To correct primer bias, the assay used a complete synthetic TCR repertoire to set an amplification baseline. The amplicons were sequenced using the Illumina platform. The source study handled its data this way. Sequences were error-corrected by clustering with frequency ratios and a modified nearest-neighbor algorithm, then analyzed in the immunoSEQ Analyzer with IMGT gene definitions. At each rarefaction depth, TCR richness and evenness were averaged across 20 rarefaction repeats, and samples with fewer sequences than that depth were excluded. Wilcoxon rank sum tests with FDR correction were used to compare relative abundances of V, D and J genes between the groups. In the blinded duplicates, the intraclass correlation was nearly 96% for TCR richness and averaged around 78% across 66 gene segments. The table comes from immuneACCESS by way of TCRdb, which keeps in-frame sequences with V and J called. Part of the clones is missing from these tables; in studies checked, under half for an unresolved V gene and the rest for unknown reasons. The V and J calls and clone size were taken over from that table, and D and trimming were inferred from the DNA. The sample table holds 30,000 to 45,000 clones. Clones ranked in the top ten supply roughly 4% of the sample.

Every participant had a single incident cervical HPV16 infection, and prevalent HPV16 infections were excluded. Cervical HPV DNA was detected by MY09/MY11 PCR and genotyped by dot-blot hybridization. About 14 mL of heparinized blood were centrifuged, and the buffy coat was aliquoted, frozen at -30°C, then stored at -80°C. Genomic DNA was extracted from buffy coat specimens using QIAGEN kits. The TCR was taken from a woman between 18 and 75 years old with a cervical HPV16 infection that either progressed to CIN3+ or cleared (not recorded which). Sequenced: blood buffy coat. The rearranged segments are TRBV28 and TRBJ2-7, with TRBD1 tentatively as D gene (6 bases match). CDR3 DNA (partial): TGTGCCAGCAGTTCGACCGGGACATCACCCTACGAG. The encoded protein is CASSSTGTSPYE. The full CDR3 sequence reads CASSSTGTSPYEQYF.